These T cell receptor beta chains were read from a single sample in a study of blood T cell repertoires in COVID-19. Clones were sequenced by immunoSEQ multiplex PCR, and TCRdb holds only the in-frame ones, with some missing. This table holds some 200,000 clones, approximately 86% found once. The sequenced sample consisted of peripheral blood. Source of these receptors: a woman aged 80 or older with acute or convalescent COVID-19. Each CDR3 is given with its conserved first and last residue. D genes are given only for firm matches. Rows give clone size only sometimes, using once, few, many, or a class for an expanded clone.

abundance: few; j_gene: TRBJ2-7; d_gene: .; v_gene: TRBV7-2; CDR3aa: CASSTTRQGSDEQYF; CDR3nt: TGTGCCAGCAGCACGACACGGCAGGGGTCCGACGAGCAGTACTTC
abundance: once; j_gene: TRBJ2-3; d_gene: TRBD1; v_gene: TRBV5-1; CDR3aa: CASRTGTGGTDTQYF; CDR3nt: TGCGCCAGCAGAACCGGGACAGGGGGCACAGATACGCAGTATTTT
abundance: .; j_gene: TRBJ1-2; d_gene: .; v_gene: TRBV24-1; CDR3aa: CATSDPHGSGGYTF; CDR3nt: TGTGCCACCAGTGATCCCCACGGGTCTGGTGGCTACACCTTC
abundance: few; j_gene: TRBJ2-5; d_gene: TRBD2; v_gene: TRBV27; CDR3aa: CASRSGRAPETQYF; CDR3nt: TGTGCCAGCAGGTCCGGGAGGGCTCCAGAGACCCAGTACTTC
abundance: few; j_gene: TRBJ2-1; d_gene: .; v_gene: TRBV24-1; CDR3aa: CASAGGGLGEQFF; CDR3nt: TGTGCCTCAGCCGGGGGAGGCCTGGGTGAGCAGTTCTTC
abundance: .; j_gene: TRBJ2-7; d_gene: TRBD2; v_gene: TRBV5-5; CDR3aa: CASSLGLAGSYEQYF; CDR3nt: TGTGCCAGCAGCTTGGGACTAGCGGGCTCCTACGAGCAGTACTTC
abundance: few; j_gene: TRBJ1-1; d_gene: .; v_gene: TRBV5-1; CDR3aa: CASSLSRGTEAFF; CDR3nt: TGCGCCAGCAGCTTGTCTCGGGGAACTGAAGCTTTCTTT
abundance: once; j_gene: TRBJ1-5; d_gene: .; v_gene: TRBV7-2; CDR3aa: CASSLGWQGRFPQHF; CDR3nt: TGTGCCAGCAGCTTAGGCTGGCAGGGAAGGTTTCCCCAGCATTTT
abundance: .; j_gene: TRBJ1-1; d_gene: TRBD1; v_gene: TRBV2; CDR3aa: CASSERGRDEAFF; CDR3nt: TGTGCCAGCAGTGAAAGGGGGCGGGATGAAGCTTTCTTT
abundance: .; j_gene: TRBJ2-1; d_gene: TRBD1; v_gene: TRBV9; CDR3aa: CASSPGQGSYNEQFF; CDR3nt: TGTGCCAGCTCCCCAGGACAGGGGTCCTACAATGAGCAGTTCTTC
abundance: .; j_gene: TRBJ1-1; d_gene: .; v_gene: TRBV13; CDR3aa: CASSLGGASTEAFF; CDR3nt: TGTGCCAGCAGCTTAGGGGGGGCCAGCACTGAAGCTTTCTTT
abundance: .; j_gene: TRBJ1-3; d_gene: .; v_gene: TRBV5-6; CDR3aa: CASSLAVQDTIYF; CDR3nt: TGTGCCAGCAGCTTAGCGGTTCAGGACACCATATATTTT